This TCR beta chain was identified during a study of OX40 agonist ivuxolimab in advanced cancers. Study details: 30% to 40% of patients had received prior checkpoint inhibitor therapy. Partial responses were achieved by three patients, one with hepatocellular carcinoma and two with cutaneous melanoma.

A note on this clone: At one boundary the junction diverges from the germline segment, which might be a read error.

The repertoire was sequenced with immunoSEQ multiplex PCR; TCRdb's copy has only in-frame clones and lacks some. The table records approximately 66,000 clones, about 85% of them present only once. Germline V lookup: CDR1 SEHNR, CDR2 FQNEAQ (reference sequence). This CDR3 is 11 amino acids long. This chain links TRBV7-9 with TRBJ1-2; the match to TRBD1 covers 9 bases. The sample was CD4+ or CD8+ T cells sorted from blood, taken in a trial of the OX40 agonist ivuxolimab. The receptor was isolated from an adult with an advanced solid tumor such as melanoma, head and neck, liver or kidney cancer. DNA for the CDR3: TGTGCCAGCAGCATCCGGACAGGGGTCGTCTTC. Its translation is CASSIRTGVVF.